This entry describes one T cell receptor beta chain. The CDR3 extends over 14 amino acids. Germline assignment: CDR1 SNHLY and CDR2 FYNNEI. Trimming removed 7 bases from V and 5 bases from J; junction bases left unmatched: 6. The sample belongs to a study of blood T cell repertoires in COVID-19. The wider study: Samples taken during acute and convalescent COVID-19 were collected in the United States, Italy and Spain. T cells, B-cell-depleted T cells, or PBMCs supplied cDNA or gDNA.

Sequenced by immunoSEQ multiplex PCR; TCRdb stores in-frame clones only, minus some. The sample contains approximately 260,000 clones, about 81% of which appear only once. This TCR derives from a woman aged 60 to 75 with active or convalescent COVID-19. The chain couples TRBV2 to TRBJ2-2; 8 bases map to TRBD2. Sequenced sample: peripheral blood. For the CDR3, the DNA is TGTGCCAGCACCGGGGGGGCCGGGACCGGGGAGCTGTTTTTT. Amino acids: CASTGGAGTGELFF.